The 24 T cell receptor beta chains listed next were all sequenced from one sample in a study of blood T cell repertoires in COVID-19. Clones were read by immunoSEQ multiplex PCR, and TCRdb kept only the in-frame ones, dropping some. The data show about 220,000 clones, approximately 79% seen once. Material: peripheral blood. Source of these receptors: a human donor in a cohort sampled during active COVID-19.

The rearrangement uses TRBV2 and TRBJ1-5; D unclear. The V and J ends lost 4 bases and 6 bases respectively, with 16 bases between them. CDR1 SNHLY and CDR2 FYNNEI come from the germline V gene. The CDR3 spans 15 residues. The CDR3 bases are TGTGCCAGCAGTGCTCATGAACTAATGGTTCAGCCCCAGCATTTT. Protein sequence: CASSAHELMVQPQHF.

The chain is built from TRBV2 and TRBJ2-7; no reliable D call. Trimming removed 2 bases at V and 1 base at J, with 9 bases between. Germline lookup yields CDR1 SNHLY and CDR2 FYNNEI. The CDR3 contains 14 residues. The CDR3 reads CASSEMALSYEQYF. In DNA form, the CDR3 reads TGTGCCAGCAGTGAAATGGCTTTATCCTACGAGCAGTACTTC.

The chain has TRBV18 and TRBJ1-2, with 8 bases that match TRBD1. The CDR3 contains 15 residues. Germline V gives CDR1 KGHSH, CDR2 LQKENI. Trimming cost V 3 bases and J 5 bases; bases outside gene matches: 8. The CDR3 DNA is TGTGCCAGCTCACCGCTGCTGACAGGGGAGTATGGCTACACCTTC. Amino acid sequence: CASSPLLTGEYGYTF.

The gene calls are TRBV21-1 and TRBJ2-7; TRBD2 is the table's D call, not checked against the DNA. TRBV21-1 is designated a pseudogene. The CDR3 contains 13 residues. The CDR3: CASSPLLAYEQYF. CDR3 nucleotide sequence: TGTGCCAGCAGCCCCCTCCTAGCCTACGAGCAGTACTTC.

This chain connects TRBV6-5 to TRBJ2-3, with D possibly being TRBD2 (6 bases). V lost 5 bases to trimming and J lost 5 bases, with 17 bases between them. In germline, CDR1 is MNHEY, CDR2 SVGAGI. This CDR3 is built from 15 residues. CDR3 sequence reads: CASSKTRRGLDTQYF. The CDR3 DNA sequence: TGTGCCAGCAGTAAGACTAGACGCGGGTTAGATACGCAGTATTTT.

The chain carries TRBV5-4 and TRBJ1-2; 9 nucleotides line up with TRBD1. The CDR3 contains 15 residues. Trimming removed 4 bases from V and 3 bases from J; junction bases left unmatched: 7. The germline V gene encodes CDR1 SGHNT and CDR2 YYREEE (reference sequence). CDR3 sequence (DNA): TGTGCCAGCAGCACTACAGGGGGCGGTGACTATGGCTACACCTTC. It codes for CASSTTGGGDYGYTF.

J is TRBJ1-1 and V is TRBV19; the match to TRBD1 covers 9 bases. Germline V CDR1 and CDR2: LNHDA, SQIVND (reference sequence). The CDR3 runs 16 residues. V trimming: 8 bases; J trimming: 6 bases; junction bases outside the gene matches: 16. CDR3: CASRRKTGQGRPEAFF. The CDR3 nucleotides read TGTGCCAGTCGACGGAAAACGGGACAGGGTAGACCTGAAGCTTTCTTT.

The chain carries TRBV19 and TRBJ1-1; TRBD1 aligns across 7 bases. The junction had 8 bases not matched to a gene; V was cut back by 9 bases and J by 4 bases. The germline gives CDR1 LNHDA, CDR2 SQIVND (reference sequence). The CDR3 contains 13 residues. CDR3 sequence (DNA): TGTGCCAGCCACGACAGGGTGGGCACTGAAGCTTTCTTT. Translated: CASHDRVGTEAFF.

V usage is TRBV9 and J usage is TRBJ1-3, with D uncertain. This CDR3 has 16 residues. Germline CDR1 SGDLS, CDR2 YYNGEE. The V end was cut by 4 bases, the J end by 0 bases, with 14 bases between. The CDR3: CASSTQVGSSGNTIYF. CDR3 coding DNA: TGTGCCAGCAGCACTCAGGTCGGCAGCTCTGGAAACACCATATATTTT.

The V and J genes are TRBV5-1 and TRBJ2-1; perhaps TRBD2 as D (6 bases). The V gene lost 1 base and the J gene lost 0 bases, with 14 bases spanning the gap. Germline V gives CDR1 SGHRS, CDR2 YFSETQ. This CDR3 comprises 17 residues. CDR3 bases: TGCGCCAGCAGCTTGCCGTTGACTAGTAGCTCCTACAATGAGCAGTTCTTC. It translates to CASSLPLTSSSYNEQFF.

The rearrangement uses TRBV28 and TRBJ2-4, with 15 bases lining up with TRBD2. The J segment lost 0 bases and the V segment lost 5 bases, leaving 8 bases of the junction unmatched. The germline CDR1 and CDR2 sequences are MDHEN and SYDVKM. The CDR3 is 19 amino acids. The CDR3 protein is CASSPLGLAGGSAKNIQYF. CDR3 DNA sequence: TGTGCCAGCAGTCCACTTGGACTAGCGGGAGGGTCAGCCAAAAACATTCAGTACTTC.

The chain uses TRBV9 and TRBJ2-7; 9 nucleotides agree with TRBD1. In germline, CDR1 is SGDLS, CDR2 YYNGEE. The CDR3 sequence is 15 residues long. The V gene end was trimmed by 3 bases and the J gene end by 0 bases; junction bases not matched to a gene: 4. CDR3 protein: CASSAGTGLSYEQYF. CDR3 bases: TGTGCCAGCAGCGCCGGGACAGGGCTCTCCTACGAGCAGTACTTC. The full variable domain, completed using reference TRBV9 and TRBJ2-7, is DSGVTQTPKHLITATGQRVTLRCSPRSGDLSVYWYQQSLDQGLQFLIQYYNGEERAKGNILERFSAQQFPDLHSELNLSSLELGDSALYFCASSAGTGLSYEQYFGPGTRLTVT.

The chain carries TRBV7-7 and TRBJ2-1; a possible D gene is TRBD2 (5 bases). Germline values: CDR1 SSHAT, CDR2 FNYEAQ (reference sequence). The germline V and J ends were trimmed by 0 bases and 6 bases, with 12 bases remaining between them. The CDR3 is 15 residues long. The CDR3 nucleotides read TGTGCCAGCAGCTTAGCTTCTTCGCTAGCCAATGAGCAGTTCTTC. As protein: CASSLASSLANEQFF.

The V and J genes are TRBV18 and TRBJ2-5, with TRBD2 as a possible D gene (6 bases). V gave up 3 bases and J gave up 1 base, with 15 bases separating them. In germline, CDR1 is KGHSH, CDR2 LQKENI. The CDR3 consists of 16 residues. CDR3 region: CASSPEGYRSQETQYF. CDR3 DNA: TGTGCCAGCTCACCGGAGGGGTACCGATCCCAAGAGACCCAGTACTTC.

This chain links TRBV28 with TRBJ1-3, with D perhaps matching TRBD1 (5 bases). Trimming removed 4 bases from V and 11 bases from J, with 12 bases in between. This CDR3 has 12 amino acids. Germline lookup yields CDR1 MDHEN and CDR2 SYDVKM. The CDR3 loop reads CASSSFRGPIYF. The CDR3 DNA follows: TGTGCCAGCAGTTCTTTTAGGGGCCCCATATATTTT.

This sequence joins TRBV5-4 and TRBJ1-4, with D possibly being TRBD1 (5 bases). V lost 0 bases and J lost 17, with 14 bases in between. CDR3 length equals 12 residues. From germline, CDR1 is SGHNT and CDR2 YYREEE (reference sequence). CDR3 in amino acids: CASSLAYPDSFF. The CDR3 DNA reads as TGTGCCAGCAGCTTGGCTTATCCCGACAGTTTTTTT.

This clone occurred a few times. The same CDR3 can be traced to other DNA sequences in this sample. V gene TRBV27 combines with J gene TRBJ2-3; D call uncertain. There are 13 residues in the CDR3. Germline CDR1 reads MNHEY; CDR2 reads SMNVEV (reference sequence). V lost 1 base, J lost 0 bases, and 2 bases lay in between. The CDR3 here is CASSLLSTDTQYF. CDR3 coding DNA: TGTGCCAGCAGTTTATTAAGCACAGATACGCAGTATTTT.

This chain connects TRBV30 to TRBJ1-6, with a tentative D call TRBD1 (5 bases). The CDR3 has 14 amino acids. Germline V gene sequence: CDR1 GTSNPN, CDR2 SVGIG (reference sequence). Trimming removed 4 bases from V and 7 bases from J, with 14 bases in between. CDR3 coding DNA: TGTGCCTGGACCATGACAGCCAGGAATTCACCCCTCCACTTT. Translating gives CAWTMTARNSPLHF.

The J gene is TRBJ1-4, the V gene TRBV9, with 10 bases that match TRBD1. Germline-derived CDR1 and CDR2 are SGDLS and YYNGEE. V shed 6 bases, J shed 7 bases, and the junction held 6 bases outside the gene matches. There are 14 residues in the CDR3. This CDR3 reads CASTPGTGVEKLFF. Written as DNA, the CDR3 is TGTGCCAGCACTCCCGGGACAGGGGTTGAAAAACTGTTTTTT.

The chain couples TRBV19 to TRBJ2-7; maybe TRBD2 (6 bases). CDR3 length: 14 amino acids. The V and J ends lost 5 bases and 2 bases respectively, with 13 bases between them. Germline loops: CDR1 LNHDA, CDR2 SQIVND (reference sequence). CDR3 region: CASSGGLSTYEQYF. The CDR3 nucleotides are TGTGCCAGTAGTGGGGGACTGAGTACCTACGAGCAGTACTTC.

The rearrangement joins TRBV6-5 to TRBJ1-2; D ambiguous. Germline V gene sequence: CDR1 MNHEY, CDR2 SVGAGI. The CDR3 contains 14 residues. Trimming shortened V by 8 bases and J by 7 bases, and 20 bases separated the two germline ends. The CDR3 loop is CASLTAGIRGGYTF. Written as DNA, the CDR3 is TGTGCCAGCCTTACCGCAGGAATACGGGGTGGCTACACCTTC.

This chain joins TRBV3-1 (or the pseudogene TRBV3-2) and TRBJ1-3; 8 bases are a match to TRBD1. The ends lost 7 bases at V and 3 bases at J; junction bases unmatched: 8. Per the germline V gene, CDR1 is LGHDT and CDR2 is YNNKEL (reference sequence). The CDR3 has 15 amino acids. CDR3 in DNA: TGTGCCAGCAATCTGGGACAGGCGTTTGGAAACACCATATATTTT. This translates into CASNLGQAFGNTIYF.

The CDR3 is CASSTGQGTYEQYF. The CDR3 coding sequence is TGTGCCAGCAGCACCGGACAGGGTACCTACGAGCAGTACTTC. The chain employs TRBV9 and TRBJ2-7, with 8 bases aligning to TRBD1. The ends lost 4 bases at V and 2 bases at J; junction bases unmatched: 5. The CDR3 spans 14 residues. Germline V gene sequence: CDR1 SGDLS, CDR2 YYNGEE.

The chain recombines TRBV5-6 with TRBJ1-6, with 7 nucleotides matching TRBD1. Germline CDR1 is SGHDT and CDR2 is YYEEEE. Unmatched junction bases numbered 7, after V lost 4 bases and J lost 6 bases. The CDR3 contains 15 residues. Here the CDR3 reads CASSSNRGLNSPLHF. The CDR3 coding sequence is TGTGCCAGCAGCAGCAACAGGGGACTTAATTCACCCCTCCACTTT.